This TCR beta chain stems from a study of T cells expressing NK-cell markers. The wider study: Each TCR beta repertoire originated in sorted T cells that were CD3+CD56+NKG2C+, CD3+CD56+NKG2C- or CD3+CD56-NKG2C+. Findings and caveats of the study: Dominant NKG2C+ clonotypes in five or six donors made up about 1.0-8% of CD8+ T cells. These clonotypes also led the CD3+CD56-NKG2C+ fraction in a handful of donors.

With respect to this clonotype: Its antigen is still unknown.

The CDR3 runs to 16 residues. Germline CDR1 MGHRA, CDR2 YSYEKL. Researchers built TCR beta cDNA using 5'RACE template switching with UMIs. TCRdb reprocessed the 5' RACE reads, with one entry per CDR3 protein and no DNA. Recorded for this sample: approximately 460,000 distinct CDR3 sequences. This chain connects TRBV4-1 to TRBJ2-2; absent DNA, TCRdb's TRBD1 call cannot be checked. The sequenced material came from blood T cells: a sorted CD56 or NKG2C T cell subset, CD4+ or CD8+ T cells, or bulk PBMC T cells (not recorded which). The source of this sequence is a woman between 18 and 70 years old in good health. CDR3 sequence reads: CASSLRQGVDTGELFF.